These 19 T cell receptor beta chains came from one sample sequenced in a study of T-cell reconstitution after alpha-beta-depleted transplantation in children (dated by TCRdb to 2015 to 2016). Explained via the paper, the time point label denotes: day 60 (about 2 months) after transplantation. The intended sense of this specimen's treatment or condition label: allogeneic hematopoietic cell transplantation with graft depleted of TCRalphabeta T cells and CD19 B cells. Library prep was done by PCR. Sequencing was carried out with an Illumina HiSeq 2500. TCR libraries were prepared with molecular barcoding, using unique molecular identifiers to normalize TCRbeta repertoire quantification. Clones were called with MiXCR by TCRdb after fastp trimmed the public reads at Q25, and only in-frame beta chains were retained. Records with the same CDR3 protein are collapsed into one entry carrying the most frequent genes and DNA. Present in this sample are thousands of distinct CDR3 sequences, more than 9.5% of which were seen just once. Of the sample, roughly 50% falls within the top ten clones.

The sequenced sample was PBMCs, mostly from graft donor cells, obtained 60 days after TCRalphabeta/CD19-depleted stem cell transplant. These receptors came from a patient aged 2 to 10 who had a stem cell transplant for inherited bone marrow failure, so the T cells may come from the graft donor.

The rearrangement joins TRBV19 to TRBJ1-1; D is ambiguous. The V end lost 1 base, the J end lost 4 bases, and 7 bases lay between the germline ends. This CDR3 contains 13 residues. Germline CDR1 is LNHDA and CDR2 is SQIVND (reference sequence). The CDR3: CASSIGSGTEAFF. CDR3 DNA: TGTGCCAGTAGTATAGGCAGCGGCACTGAAGCTTTCTTT.

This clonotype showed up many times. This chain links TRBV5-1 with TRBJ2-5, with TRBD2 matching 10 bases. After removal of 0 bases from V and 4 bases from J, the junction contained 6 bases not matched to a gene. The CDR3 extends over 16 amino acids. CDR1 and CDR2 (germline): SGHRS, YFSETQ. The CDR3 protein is CASSLVSLAGVETQYF. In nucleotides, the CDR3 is TGCGCCAGCAGCTTGGTTTCGCTAGCGGGAGTAGAGACCCAGTACTTC. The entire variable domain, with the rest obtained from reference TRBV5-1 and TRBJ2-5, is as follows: KAGVTQTPRYLIKTRGQQVTLSCSPISGHRSVSWYQQTPGQGLQFLFEYFSETQRNKGNFPGRFSGRQFSNSRSEMNVSTLELGDSALYLCASSLVSLAGVETQYFGPGTRLLVL.

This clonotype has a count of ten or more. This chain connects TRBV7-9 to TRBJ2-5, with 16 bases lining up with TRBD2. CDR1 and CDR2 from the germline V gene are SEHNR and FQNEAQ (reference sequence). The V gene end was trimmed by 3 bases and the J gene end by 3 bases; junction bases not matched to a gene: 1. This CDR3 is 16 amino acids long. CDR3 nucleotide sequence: TGTGCCAGCAGCTTGGGACTAGCGGGAGGGGAAGAGACCCAGTACTTC. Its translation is CASSLGLAGGEETQYF.

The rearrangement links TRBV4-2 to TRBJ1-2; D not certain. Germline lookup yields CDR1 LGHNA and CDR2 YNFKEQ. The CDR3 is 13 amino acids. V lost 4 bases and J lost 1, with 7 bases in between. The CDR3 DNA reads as TGTGCCAGCAGCCCCGGCCTTAACTATGGCTACACCTTC. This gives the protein CASSPGLNYGYTF.

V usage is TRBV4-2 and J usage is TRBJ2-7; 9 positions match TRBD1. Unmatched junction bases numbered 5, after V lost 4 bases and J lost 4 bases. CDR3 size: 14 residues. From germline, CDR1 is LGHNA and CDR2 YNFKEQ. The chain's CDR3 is CASSLRDRAYEQYF. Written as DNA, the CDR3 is TGTGCCAGCAGCCTCAGGGACAGGGCTTACGAGCAGTACTTC.

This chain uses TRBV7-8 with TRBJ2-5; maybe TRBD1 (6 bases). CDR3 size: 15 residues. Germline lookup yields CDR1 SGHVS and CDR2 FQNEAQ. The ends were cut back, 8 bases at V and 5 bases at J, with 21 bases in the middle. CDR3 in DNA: TGTGCCAGCGGACCCGGGATAGGGGGTCGGGAGACCCAGTACTTC. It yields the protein CASGPGIGGRETQYF.

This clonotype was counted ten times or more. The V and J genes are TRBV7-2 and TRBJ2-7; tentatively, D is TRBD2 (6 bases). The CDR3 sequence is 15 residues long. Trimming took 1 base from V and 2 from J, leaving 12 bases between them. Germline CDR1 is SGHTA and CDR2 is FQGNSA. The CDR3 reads CASSLVGGRPYEQYF. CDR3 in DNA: TGTGCCAGCAGCTTAGTTGGGGGGAGACCCTACGAGCAGTACTTC.

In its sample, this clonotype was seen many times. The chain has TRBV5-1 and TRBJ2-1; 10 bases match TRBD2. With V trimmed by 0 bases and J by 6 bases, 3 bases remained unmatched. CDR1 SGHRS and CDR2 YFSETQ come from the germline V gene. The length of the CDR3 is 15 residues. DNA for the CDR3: TGCGCCAGCAGCTTGGAGGGGACTAGCGCCAATGAGCAGTTCTTC. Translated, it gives CASSLEGTSANEQFF.

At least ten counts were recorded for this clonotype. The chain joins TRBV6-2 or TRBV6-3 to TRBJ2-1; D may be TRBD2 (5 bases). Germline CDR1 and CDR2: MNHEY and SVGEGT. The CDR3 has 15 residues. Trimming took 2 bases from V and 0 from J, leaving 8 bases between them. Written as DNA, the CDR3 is TGTGCCAGCAGTTACAGGAGGTCCTCCTACAATGAGCAGTTCTTC. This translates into CASSYRRSSYNEQFF.

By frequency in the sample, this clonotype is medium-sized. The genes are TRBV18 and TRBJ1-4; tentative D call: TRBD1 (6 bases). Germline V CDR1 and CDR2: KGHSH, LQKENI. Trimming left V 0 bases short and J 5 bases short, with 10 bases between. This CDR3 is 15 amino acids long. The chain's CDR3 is CASSPPGTRNEKLFF. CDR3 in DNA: TGTGCCAGCTCACCACCCGGGACAAGGAATGAAAAACTGTTTTTT.

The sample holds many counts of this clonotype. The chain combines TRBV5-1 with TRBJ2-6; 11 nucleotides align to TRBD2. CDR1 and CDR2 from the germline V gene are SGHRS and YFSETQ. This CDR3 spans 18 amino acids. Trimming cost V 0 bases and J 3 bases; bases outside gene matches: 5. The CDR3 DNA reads TGCGCCAGCAGCTTGGTCAGTCTAGCGGGAGGTGGGGCCAACGTCCTGACTTTC. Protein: CASSLVSLAGGGANVLTF.

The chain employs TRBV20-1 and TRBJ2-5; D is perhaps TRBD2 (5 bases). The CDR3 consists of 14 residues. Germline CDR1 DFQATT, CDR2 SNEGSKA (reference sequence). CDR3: CSAGAAPGGETQYF. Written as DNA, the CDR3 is TGCAGCGCGGGCGCGGCTCCGGGCGGGGAGACCCAGTACTTC.

The chain's CDR3 is CASSHWGFLGGRYTEAFF. For the CDR3, the DNA is TGTGCCAGCAGCCATTGGGGATTCCTGGGGGGCAGATACACTGAAGCTTTCTTT. The rearrangement joins TRBV11-1 to TRBJ1-1; D is possibly TRBD1 (6 bases). Germline V gives CDR1 SGHAT, CDR2 FQDESV (reference sequence). The V and J ends lost 5 bases and 3 bases respectively, with 25 bases between them. The CDR3 runs 18 residues.

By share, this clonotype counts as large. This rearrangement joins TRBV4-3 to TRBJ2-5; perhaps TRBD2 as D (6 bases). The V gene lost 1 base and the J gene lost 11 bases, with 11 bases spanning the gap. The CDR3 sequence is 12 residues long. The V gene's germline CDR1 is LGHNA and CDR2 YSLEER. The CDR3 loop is CASSQGAGVQYF. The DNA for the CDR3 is TGCGCCAGCAGCCAAGGAGCGGGTGTTCAGTACTTC.

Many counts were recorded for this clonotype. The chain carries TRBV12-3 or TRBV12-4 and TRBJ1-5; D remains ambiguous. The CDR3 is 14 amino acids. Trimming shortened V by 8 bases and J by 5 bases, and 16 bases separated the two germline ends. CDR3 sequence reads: CASSLSHFYQPQHF. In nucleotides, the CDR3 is TGTGCCAGCTCCCTTTCCCATTTCTATCAGCCCCAGCATTTT.

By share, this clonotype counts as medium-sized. CDR3 sequence reads: CASSLIGPYNEQFF. The CDR3 nucleotides read TGTGCCAGCAGTTTAATAGGGCCTTACAATGAGCAGTTCTTC. The chain employs TRBV28 and TRBJ2-1, with D unresolved. Germline V gives CDR1 MDHEN, CDR2 SYDVKM. The ends were cut back, 2 bases at V and 4 bases at J, with 9 bases in the middle. The CDR3 contains 14 residues. Using reference TRBV28 and TRBJ2-1 for the parts outside the CDR3, the full variable domain is DVKVTQSSRYLVKRTGEKVFLECVQDMDHENMFWYRQDPGLGLRLIYFSYDVKMKEKGDIPEGYSVSREKKERFSLILESASTNQTSMYLCASSLIGPYNEQFFGPGTRLTVL.

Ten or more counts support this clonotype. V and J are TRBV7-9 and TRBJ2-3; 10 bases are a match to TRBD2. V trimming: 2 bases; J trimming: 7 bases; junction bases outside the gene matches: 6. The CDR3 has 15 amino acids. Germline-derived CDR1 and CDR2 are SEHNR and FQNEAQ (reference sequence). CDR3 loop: CASSLSASGRHTQYF. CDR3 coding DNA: TGTGCCAGCAGCTTATCGGCTAGCGGGAGACATACGCAGTATTTT.

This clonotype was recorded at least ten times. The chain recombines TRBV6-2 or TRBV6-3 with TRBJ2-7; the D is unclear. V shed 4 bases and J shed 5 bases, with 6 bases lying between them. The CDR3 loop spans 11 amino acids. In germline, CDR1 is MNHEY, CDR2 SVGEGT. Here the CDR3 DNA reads TGTGCCAGCAGTTCTATTCACGAGCAGTACTTC. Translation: CASSSIHEQYF.

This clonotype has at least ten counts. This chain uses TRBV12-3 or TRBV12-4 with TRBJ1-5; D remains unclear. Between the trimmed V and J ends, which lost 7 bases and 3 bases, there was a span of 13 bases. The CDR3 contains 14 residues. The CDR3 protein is CASTQDGYNQPQHF. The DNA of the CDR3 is TGTGCCAGCACCCAGGACGGATACAATCAGCCCCAGCATTTT.